This TCR beta chain appears in the sequencing data of a study of cytomegalovirus exposure and HLA in healthy donors (dated by TCRdb to the late 2010s). Regarding the complete study: An earlier analysis of approximately 640 of the donors reported 250 to 300 Gb of sequence data and 117 million unique TCR beta sequences from some 180 million T cells. The study was designed to test whether signatures of past pathogen exposure could be identified by cataloging public T cell receptors. Every repertoire in the discovery cohort had been generated on one and the same sequencing platform. The genetic ancestry cluster associated with self-reported Caucasian donors included around four fifths of the roughly 400 genotyped donors. An earlier analysis of 500 to 650 of the donors applied high-throughput TCR beta sequencing to assess whether each TCR beta V gene segment acted as functional or pseudogenic. The T cell repertoires of under 700 subjects were profiled by immunosequencing and related to cytomegalovirus serostatus. An early release that covered about 640 HLA-typed donors contained approximately 300 gigabases of sequencing data and 85 million to 100 million unique TCR sequences. A later analysis re-analyzed previously published TCR beta repertoires from approximately 670 donors and added high-resolution HLA genotyping to study TCR occurrence patterns. Rather than drawing on any new phenotypic data, the later analysis identified candidate immune exposures from TCR beta sequences and the way those sequences occurred across donors. Four to six DR-DQ haplotypes were handled as single units for association and clustering, since linkage in the cohort was strong. Typing coverage varied by locus: about 620-640 donors for A, B, C, DRB1 and DQB1; 522 for DQA1; nearly 610 for DPA1; approximately 470 for DPB1. In addition to the first cohort of 650 to 800 subjects, a separate validation cohort of under 150 different subjects was used. In a later genetic analysis, genome-wide SNP genotypes for about 65% of the roughly 700 donors were used, and that subset was treated as a discovery cohort. On average, over 200,000 unique TCR beta nucleotide sequences were sequenced per donor among about 400 genotyped donors of the cohort, with around 19% of those sequences being non-productive. HLA typing included class I and class II loci at four-digit resolution. Donor age, sex, ethnicity and CMV serostatus were collected together with the repertoire data. To predict cytomegalovirus infection status, the study brought together high-throughput TCR immunosequencing, statistical association of individual TCRs with disease status, and machine learning. Findings and caveats that apply to the study as a whole: The only immune exposure information available for the cohort was CMV serostatus. Compared with the approximately 670-donor mean, donors in an Asian-associated ancestry cluster had fewer N-insertions in productive TCRs, according to a later genetic analysis. V-gene and J-gene trimming of TCR beta chains was associated with a missense DCLRE1C variant in a later genetic analysis, and the association was replicated in an independent cohort. Presence/absence analyses assumed roughly uniform sequencing depth across donors, an assumption that may not hold. Strong co-occurrence of HLA alleles, especially DR and DQ, made assigning TCR associations to individual alleles difficult. Several of the top co-occurrence clusters appeared to be linked to parvovirus B19, influenza, CMV and Epstein-Barr virus, according to a later analysis. The study listed 170 or so TCR beta chains as associated with cytomegalovirus. A few of the identified cytomegalovirus-associated TCR beta chains were confirmed in vitro to be specific for cytomegalovirus antigens. Because some donors lacked HLA typing at each locus, the association tests relied only on the typed subset. In this cohort, only TCR beta chains were sequenced, and detectable features were limited by the absence of alpha or paired-chain data. Because counts were too low, fewer than 20 rarely observed V segments, including chromosome 9 orphons, were excluded from the earlier analysis of 500 to 700 of the donors. In a later analysis, the rate of TCR association differed among HLA loci, with DRB1 alleles having the most associated TCRs and HLA-C alleles having the fewest. Linkage disequilibrium might explain the correlated functional status among segregating V segments, but an unknown experimental factor could not be excluded. The classifier was reported to diagnose cytomegalovirus status with high specificity and sensitivity in both the original and validation cohorts. At a false discovery rate of 0.05, a later analysis linked around 15,000 TCR beta sequences to specific HLA alleles. Most TCR sequences were seen in very few donors, while some public TCRs were found in many individuals. Most CMV-associated TCR beta chains appeared to be HLA-restricted in a later analysis, and the HLA associations seemed to be driven largely by CMV exposure. A further reported finding was that TCR beta sequences accurately predicted the HLA-A and HLA-B alleles for most subjects in the first cohort. The authors suggested that the approach could potentially be generalized to other disease states and immunological phenotypes. The 87-base-pair reads could not distinguish some IMGT-functional V segments, including TRBV6-2 and TRBV6-3, so those segments were excluded. Broadly in line with IMGT annotations, most TCR beta V segments showed up in productive rearrangements about 90% or about 30% of the time in an earlier analysis of several hundred of the donors. The sequencing pipeline was judged likely to have produced a cluster of highly shared sequence variants as a technical artifact. In a later analysis, HLA-associated TCR beta chains showed more clonal expansion and lower generation probabilities than non-associated chains that were equally common.

The library came from the immunoSEQ multiplex PCR assay. For the multiplex PCR, a mixture combining 60 forward primers for TCR Vbeta segments and 13 reverse primers for TCR Jbeta segments was used. A multiplex PCR assay on genomic DNA amplified the CDR3 region of rearranged TCR beta genes. The amplified TCR beta libraries were sequenced on the Illumina HiSeq System as 87-base-pair reads. The study's own analysis went as follows. A later analysis counted some 80 million unique TCR beta chains across the 550 to 800 repertoires, and some 12 million of these chains were shared by at least two donors. Raw reads were error-corrected and collapsed into unique sequences by a nearest-neighbor algorithm in which closely related sequences were merged to remove PCR and sequencing errors. Alignment of CDR3 sequences to IMGT reference sequences was used to assign V, D and J gene segments. For a sequence to be retained, at least a six-nucleotide match to both a V gene segment and a J gene segment was required. A rearrangement was called productive if the CDR3 had no stop codons and remained in frame with V and J, and every other rearrangement was called non-productive. CDR3 was defined according to IMGT convention as the region running from the second conserved V-encoded cysteine to the conserved J-encoded phenylalanine. Sequences without an unambiguous match to a single V gene segment were excluded from the earlier analysis of about 600 of the donors. In an earlier analysis of about 590 of the donors, a V segment was called functional when productive rearrangements were above 56.7%, and segregating when the standard deviation between donors exceeded 5%. A statistical classification framework was built to diagnose cytomegalovirus status from the catalog of TCR beta chain sequences. V and J gene assignment, in a later analysis, came from comparing TCR nucleotide sequences with IMGT/GENE-DB human TR gene sequences. The TCRdist pipeline was used in a later analysis to assign CDR3 sequences and most-parsimonious VDJ recombination scenarios. In a later analysis, each TCR beta chain was defined by its CDR3 amino acid sequence together with its V-gene family, and reads lacking a unique V-gene family were excluded. In a later analysis, a few hundred highly shared, low-generation-probability nucleotide sequences were removed to address suspected cross-contamination and a sequencing artifact. A later analysis calculated a clonal expansion index for each public chain from normalized within-repertoire ranks of inferred template counts. Generation probabilities in a later analysis came from a VDJ recombination model fitted to out-of-frame rearrangements, and those results were checked against IGoR. A later analysis scored TCR-TCR, TCR-HLA and TCR-CMV co-occurrence with hypergeometric tests, applying a repertoire-size bias correction to TCR pairs. To estimate false discovery rates, a later analysis permuted the HLA or CMV assignments 20 times. In a later analysis, co-occurring TCRs were grouped using DBSCAN, and TCRdist sequence similarity was added for clustering within HLA-allele-positive subsets. Co-occurrence clustering excluded repertoires with fewer than 30,000 or more than 120,000 public chains, plus five with anomalous nucleotide sharing. The immuneACCESS repertoire file appears here via TCRdb, limited to in-frame rearrangements. These files lack a portion of the clones; in checked studies, under half of the deficit traces to unresolved V genes, and the cause of the others is not known. The DNA gave D and trimming, while V, J and clone size come from that table. A total of about 170,000 clones appear in this sample, approximately 88% of them only once. Approximately 1.2% of the sample is held by the ten biggest clonotypes.

Trimming at the junction amounts to 3 bases on V and 2 bases on J, and the germline ends lie 10 bases apart. The cysteine opens and the phenylalanine closes a CDR3 of 14 amino acids. Only the CDR3 DNA stays, 42 bases, in frame from base 1. Per the germline V gene, SNHLY is the CDR1 and FYNNEI is the CDR2. Concerning this clone itself: No cognate antigen has been identified for it. No base-level quality is on record; no much larger clone is a single base apart.

The cohort consisted of 600 or so healthy bone marrow donors. At the time of sampling, every cohort member was nominally healthy, though immune exposures that went unrecorded were likely present. The donor tested CMV seronegative, placing the donor among the 350 or so seronegative members of the cohort. A peripheral blood sample was provided by each donor, and peripheral blood mononuclear cells were used for TCR beta sequencing. The Qiagen DNeasy Blood Extraction Kit was used to extract genomic DNA from the blood cell samples. The specimen was PBMCs. The sequence is built from TRBV2 and TRBJ1-2, and perhaps TRBD1 as D gene, on 5 matching bases. The sequence derives from a boy aged 2 to 10 in good health and CMV-seronegative. The CDR3 region: CASSEREGNYGYTF. The nucleotide sequence is given as TGTGCCAGCAGTGAGAGGGAGGGGAACTATGGCTACACCTTC.